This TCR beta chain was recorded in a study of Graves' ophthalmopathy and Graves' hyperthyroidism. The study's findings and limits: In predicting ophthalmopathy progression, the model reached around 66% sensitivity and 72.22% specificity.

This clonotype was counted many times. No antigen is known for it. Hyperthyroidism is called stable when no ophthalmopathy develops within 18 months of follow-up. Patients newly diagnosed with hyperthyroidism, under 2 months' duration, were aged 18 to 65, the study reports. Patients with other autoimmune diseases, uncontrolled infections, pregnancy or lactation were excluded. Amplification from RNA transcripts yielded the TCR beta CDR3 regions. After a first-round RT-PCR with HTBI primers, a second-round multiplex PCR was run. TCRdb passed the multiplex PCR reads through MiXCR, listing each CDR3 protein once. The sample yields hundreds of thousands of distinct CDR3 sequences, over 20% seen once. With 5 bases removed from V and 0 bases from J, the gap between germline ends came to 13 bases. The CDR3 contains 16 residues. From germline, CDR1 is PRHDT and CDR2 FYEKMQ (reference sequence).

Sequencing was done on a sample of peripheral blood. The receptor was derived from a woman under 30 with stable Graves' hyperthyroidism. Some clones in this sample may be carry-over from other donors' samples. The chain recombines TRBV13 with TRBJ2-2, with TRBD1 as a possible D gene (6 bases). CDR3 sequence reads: CASSPTGLPNTGELFF. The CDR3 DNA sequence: TGTGCCAGCAGCCCCACAGGGCTGCCGAACACCGGGGAGCTGTTTTTT.